This entry features one T cell receptor (beta chain) sequence. What it binds is not known. These data come from a study of cytomegalovirus exposure and HLA in healthy donors. Deletions cut 5 bases from V and 7 bases from J, with 15 bases between. This CDR3 region has 13 residues. From germline, CDR1 is GTSNPN and CDR2 SVGIG (reference sequence). The study ran its PCR with 60 Vbeta and 13 Jbeta primers. Clones were sequenced by immunoSEQ multiplex PCR, and TCRdb holds only the in-frame ones, with some missing. Listed are approximately 110,000 clones; more than 1% falls within the top ten. Notes on the study in general: A cluster of highly shared sequence variants was likely a sequencing artifact.

The receptor was isolated from a man aged 18-30 years in good health and CMV-seronegative. Source material: PBMCs. The genes are TRBV30 and TRBJ1-5, with TRBD1 as a possible D gene (5 bases). The DNA for the CDR3 is TGTGCCTGGGGGGTTGGGGGGGACCAGCCCCAGCATTTT. It translates to CAWGVGGDQPQHF.